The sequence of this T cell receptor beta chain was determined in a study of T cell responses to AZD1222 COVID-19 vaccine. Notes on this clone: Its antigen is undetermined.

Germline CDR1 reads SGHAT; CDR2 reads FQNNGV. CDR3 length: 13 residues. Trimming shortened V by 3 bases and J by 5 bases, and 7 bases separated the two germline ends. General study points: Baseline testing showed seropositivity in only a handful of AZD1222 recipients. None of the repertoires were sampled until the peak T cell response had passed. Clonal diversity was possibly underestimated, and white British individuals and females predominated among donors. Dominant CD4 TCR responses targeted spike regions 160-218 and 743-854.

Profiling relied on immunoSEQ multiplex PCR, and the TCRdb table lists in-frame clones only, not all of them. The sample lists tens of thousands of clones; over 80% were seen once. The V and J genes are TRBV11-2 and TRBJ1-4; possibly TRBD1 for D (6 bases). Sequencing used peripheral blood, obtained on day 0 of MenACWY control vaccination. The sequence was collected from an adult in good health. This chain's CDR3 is CASSLQGNEKLFF. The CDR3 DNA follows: TGTGCCAGCAGCTTGCAGGGGAATGAAAAACTGTTTTTT.